What follows is one T cell receptor (beta chain) and its context. Its specificity is unknown. The source of the sample is a study of T-cell reconstitution after alpha-beta-depleted transplantation in children. Study findings and constraints: Reportedly, only several hundred clones from non-depleted graft cells drove alpha-beta T-cell counts at about two months. At the one-year point after transplant, T-cell counts and TCRbeta diversity were found to come mostly from T cells that had been newly produced. The study traced high day-60 TCRbeta diversity in some patients to surviving recipient T cells and thymic progenitors.

This CDR3 spans 15 amino acids. Trimming took 7 bases from V and 1 from J, leaving 15 bases between them. CDR1 is SGHVS and CDR2 is FNYEAQ in the germline V gene. It was with unique molecular identifiers that the TCRbeta library was prepared. TCRdb re-analysed the PCR reads in MiXCR, keeping a single row per CDR3 protein. The sample shows about 590,000 distinct CDR3 sequences, approximately 12% of them seen only once. This receptor was taken from a male patient between 5 and 17 years old who had a stem cell transplant for acute myeloid leukemia, so the T cells may come from the graft donor. Sequenced here: PBMCs, mostly from graft donor cells, sampled 360 days after TCRalphabeta/CD19-depleted stem cell transplant. The V and J genes are TRBV7-6 and TRBJ2-3; D is undetermined. For the CDR3, the DNA is TGTGCCAGCACACGCCTCCCTTTTGGCACAGATACGCAGTATTTT. Translated, it gives CASTRLPFGTDTQYF.